The entry that follows covers one TCR beta chain sequence. Method: immunoSEQ multiplex PCR; TCRdb's copy keeps in-frame clones and lacks some. Of 55,000 to 80,000 clones in the sample, 93% were seen once. The data were taken from a study of technical replicates of blood from a few donors. CDR1 is MNHNS and CDR2 is SASEGT in the germline V gene. The CDR3 covers 14 residues. The V and J ends lost 11 bases and 2 bases, in that order; junction bases with no gene match: 8. This clonotype originated in a human donor in good health. This chain links TRBV6-1 with TRBJ2-7; 11 bases align to TRBD1. The sequencing input was T cells isolated from PBMCs. DNA of the CDR3: TGTGCCGGTTCCCCGGGACAGGGGGCCTACGAGCAGTACTTC. Translation: CAGSPGQGAYEQYF.